The 18 T cell receptor beta chains given below trace back to one sample, sequenced in a study of immune evolution from preneoplasia to lung adenocarcinoma. The data were produced by immunoSEQ multiplex PCR, yet TCRdb's version contains in-frame clones alone and is incomplete. Of 3,000 to 4,500 clones listed, 70% to 85% are singletons. The sequenced sample consisted of FFPE adjacent normal lung tissue. The receptors stem from a person aged 70 to 80 with lung adenocarcinoma.

The chain uses TRBV7-8 and TRBJ2-1; unclear D gene. Germline CDR1 and CDR2: SGHVS and FQNEAQ. V was shortened by 5 bases and J by 0 bases, with 14 bases between the two germline ends. The CDR3 has 16 residues. The DNA of the CDR3 is TGTGCCAGCAGCCTCCTGACCGAAAGCTCCTACAATGAGCAGTTCTTC. This gives the protein CASSLLTESSYNEQFF.

V usage is TRBV10-3 and J usage is TRBJ2-3; unclear D gene. V lost 3 bases, J lost 0 bases, and 4 bases lay in between. From germline, CDR1 is ENHRY and CDR2 SYGVKD. This CDR3 contains 13 residues. The CDR3 region has the DNA TGTGCCATCAGTGACTTAAGCACAGATACGCAGTATTTT. Protein product: CAISDLSTDTQYF.

The chain uses TRBV6-1 and TRBJ1-4; a possible D gene is TRBD1 (5 bases). Germline CDR1 is MNHNS and CDR2 is SASEGT. The CDR3 runs to 15 residues. V dropped 3 bases and J dropped 8 bases, with 16 bases sitting between them. The CDR3 nucleotides are TGTGCCAGCAGTGAGGGTGGTTCCTGGGGGGAAAAACTGTTTTTT. Translating it yields CASSEGGSWGEKLFF.

J is TRBJ2-5 and V is TRBV27, with TRBD1 identical over 8 bases. The J call may be mistaken, given a closer DNA end match to TRBJ2-7. There are 14 residues in the CDR3. Germline loops: CDR1 MNHEY, CDR2 SMNVEV (reference sequence). CDR3: CASSLQGANYEQYF. CDR3 sequence (DNA): TGTGCCAGCAGTCTCCAGGGGGCCAACTACGAGCAGTACTTC.

The chain carries TRBV11-2 and TRBJ2-1; D might be TRBD2 (5 bases). The CDR3 has 11 amino acids. Trimming took off 5 bases at V and 10 bases at J, with 9 bases between the two ends. The germline V gene has CDR1 SGHAT and CDR2 FQNNGV. The CDR3 DNA reads as TGTGCCAGCAGCACGGAGGTCGAGCAGTTCTTC. Protein: CASSTEVEQFF.

The gene calls are TRBV28 and TRBJ2-7; D ambiguous. The CDR3 length is 13 residues. The germline V and J ends were trimmed by 5 bases and 6 bases, with 14 bases remaining between them. The V gene's germline CDR1 is MDHEN and CDR2 SYDVKM. CDR3 nucleotide sequence: TGTGCCAGCAGTCCTCCGGCCCGGAGCGAGCAGTACTTC. It codes for CASSPPARSEQYF.

About this clone itself: Because the CDR3's place on the DNA is in doubt, the DNA is left out and the CDR3 is given as listed by TCRdb. The J gene is TRBJ1-2, the V gene TRBV7-9. The CDR3 is 13 amino acids in total, end residues counted. Germline values: CDR1 SEHNR, CDR2 FQNEAQ (reference sequence). This CDR3 reads CASSLGEVAVGTF.

CDR3 nucleotides: TGCAGCGTTTACCAGGGGGACACTGAAGCTTTCTTT. It encodes CSVYQGDTEAFF. The chain has TRBV29-1 and TRBJ1-1; 7 bases align to TRBD1. V lost 5 bases, J lost 3 bases, and 3 bases stayed unmatched. From germline, CDR1 is SQVTM and CDR2 ANQGSEA. The CDR3 has 12 amino acids.

The chain links TRBV5-1 to TRBJ2-7, with 8 bases fitting TRBD1. This CDR3 has 17 amino acids. V gave up 0 bases and J gave up 1 base; unmatched junction bases: 9. CDR1 is SGHRS and CDR2 is YFSETQ in the germline V gene. CDR3 protein: CASSLGSRDRRSYEQYF. The CDR3 region has the DNA TGCGCCAGCAGCTTGGGGTCCCGGGACAGGAGATCCTACGAGCAGTACTTC.

The J gene is TRBJ1-1, the V gene TRBV7-9, with no clear D. The V end was cut by 5 bases, the J end by 1 base, with 11 bases between. This CDR3 region has 14 residues. Germline CDR1 SEHNR, CDR2 FQNEAQ (reference sequence). The CDR3 region has the DNA TGTGCCAGCAGCACGGCCCTGAGGAACACTGAAGCTTTCTTT. This translates into CASSTALRNTEAFF. The full variable domain, rest sourced from reference TRBV7-9 and TRBJ1-1, is DTGVSQNPRHKITKRGQNVTFRCDPISEHNRLYWYRQTLGQGPEFLTYFQNEAQLEKSRLLSDRFSAERPKGSFSTLEIQRTEQGDSAMYLCASSTALRNTEAFFGQGTRLTVV.

This clone was detected only once. V usage is TRBV7-9 and J usage is TRBJ2-1; 9 bases fit TRBD2. The CDR3 loop spans 13 amino acids. CDR1 is SEHNR and CDR2 is FQNEAQ in the germline V gene (reference sequence). J gave up 9 bases and V 11 bases, and 11 bases lay outside the gene matches. The CDR3 nucleotides are TGTGCCGGTAGCGGGAGTTTCTTATCTGAGCAGTTCTTC. This codes for CAGSGSFLSEQFF.

The rearrangement uses TRBV7-9 and TRBJ2-7; D might be TRBD1 or TRBD2, each matching 5 bases. The V end was cut by 8 bases, the J end by 1 base, with 9 bases between. This CDR3 is 12 amino acids long. Germline V lookup: CDR1 SEHNR, CDR2 FQNEAQ (reference sequence). In DNA form, the CDR3 reads TGTGCCAGCGGGGACGGTTCCTACGAGCAGTACTTC. Protein sequence: CASGDGSYEQYF.

The rearrangement links TRBV6-6 to TRBJ2-7, with TRBD2 as a possible D gene (7 bases). CDR1 and CDR2 (germline): MNHNY, SVGAGI (reference sequence). The ends were cut back, 2 bases at V and 6 bases at J, with 20 bases in the middle. There are 16 residues in the CDR3. The DNA of the CDR3 is TGTGCCAGCAGTTACACCGAGGGGGGGGGCCGTCGCGAGCAGTACTTC. Its translation: CASSYTEGGGRREQYF.

The V and J genes are TRBV6-5 and TRBJ2-3; 7 bases fit TRBD1. The germline gives CDR1 MNHEY, CDR2 SVGAGI. The V gene end was trimmed by 2 bases and the J gene end by 4 bases; junction bases not matched to a gene: 9. The CDR3 length is 16 residues. The CDR3 sequence: CASSYSTGDHADTQYF. CDR3 DNA sequence: TGTGCCAGCAGTTACAGTACAGGGGATCACGCAGATACGCAGTATTTT.

J is TRBJ2-2 and V is TRBV6-5; D is undetermined. This CDR3 contains 14 residues. Germline CDR1 MNHEY, CDR2 SVGAGI. V lost 2 bases, J lost 2 bases, and 6 bases lay in between. For the CDR3, the DNA is TGTGCCAGCAGTTACGTTCAAAACACCGGGGAGCTGTTTTTT. Its protein is CASSYVQNTGELFF.

The rearrangement links TRBV5-8 to TRBJ2-2, with 7 bases matching TRBD1. The V gene's germline CDR1 is SGHTS and CDR2 YDEGEE. The V gene end was trimmed by 4 bases and the J gene end by 4 bases; junction bases not matched to a gene: 4. The length of the CDR3 is 14 residues. The CDR3 bases are TGTGCCAGCAGCCTGGGACAGATCACCGGGGAGCTGTTTTTT. Its protein is CASSLGQITGELFF.

This chain joins TRBV7-8 and TRBJ2-7, with TRBD2 matching 14 bases. V lost 0 bases, J lost 0 bases, and 1 base stayed unmatched. Germline V gene sequence: CDR1 SGHVS, CDR2 FQNEAQ. This CDR3 has 17 amino acids. DNA for the CDR3: TGTGCCAGCAGCTTAGCGGGGACTAGCGGGAGCTCCTACGAGCAGTACTTC. This translates into CASSLAGTSGSSYEQYF.

The chain carries TRBV11-3 and TRBJ1-1; D is unresolved. The length of the CDR3 is 13 residues. Trimming removed 3 bases at V and 5 bases at J, with 10 bases between. CDR1 is SGHNT, CDR2 YENEEA, per germline. The CDR3 protein is CASSLGAGTEAFF. DNA for the CDR3: TGTGCCAGCAGCTTGGGCGCGGGGACTGAAGCTTTCTTT.